This T cell receptor (beta chain) was documented in a study of T cells in Graves' hyperthyroidism and ophthalmopathy. CDR3 size: 13 residues. Germline CDR1 and CDR2: MDHEN and SYDVKM. V was shortened by 6 bases and J by 4 bases, with 12 bases between the two germline ends. Using RNA transcripts as the source, TCR beta CDR3 regions were amplified. First-round RT-PCR of the TCR CDR3 relied on the HTBI primer set. TCRdb processed the multiplex PCR reads anew with MiXCR; each CDR3 protein has one entry. Of around 580,000 distinct CDR3 sequences in the sample, around 17% were seen once. The TCR originated in a young woman with Graves' hyperthyroidism. What was sequenced was blood. The chain combines TRBV28 with TRBJ2-5, with unresolved D. CDR3 in amino acids: CASSRSTGETQYF. The CDR3 bases are TGTGCCAGCAGCCGGTCCACGGGAGAGACCCAGTACTTC. Drawing the rest from reference TRBV28 and TRBJ2-5, the complete variable domain is DVKVTQSSRYLVKRTGEKVFLECVQDMDHENMFWYRQDPGLGLRLIYFSYDVKMKEKGDIPEGYSVSREKKERFSLILESASTNQTSMYLCASSRSTGETQYFGPGTRLLVL.